This TCR beta chain was obtained from a study of cytomegalovirus exposure and HLA in healthy donors. PCR used 60 Vbeta primers and 13 Jbeta primers. Here immunoSEQ multiplex PCR was the method, and the copy in TCRdb shows in-frame clones only, minus some. In the table there are under 130,000 clones, roughly 80% of which are singletons. This clone was counted a single time. Its specificity is not known. Study observations and caveats: Reportedly, cytomegalovirus status was diagnosed with high sensitivity and specificity. Cytomegalovirus-associated status was assigned to around 160 TCR beta chains. Sequencing depth roughly uniform across donors was assumed in presence/absence analyses. In a later analysis, at a false discovery rate of 0.05, 15,000 to 20,000 TCR beta sequences matched HLA alleles.

V was clipped by 1 base and J by 7 bases, with 14 bases between them. CDR3 length: 15 residues. Per germline, CDR1 LNHDA and CDR2 SQIVND (reference sequence). The rearrangement uses TRBV19 and TRBJ2-4; D gene ambiguous. The TCR sequence derives from a woman aged 40 to 55 in good health and CMV-seropositive. Sample: PBMCs. CDR3 coding DNA: TGTGCCAGTAGTATAGTCCCGGGTGGTGGGAACATTCAGTACTTC. Encoded protein: CASSIVPGGGNIQYF.